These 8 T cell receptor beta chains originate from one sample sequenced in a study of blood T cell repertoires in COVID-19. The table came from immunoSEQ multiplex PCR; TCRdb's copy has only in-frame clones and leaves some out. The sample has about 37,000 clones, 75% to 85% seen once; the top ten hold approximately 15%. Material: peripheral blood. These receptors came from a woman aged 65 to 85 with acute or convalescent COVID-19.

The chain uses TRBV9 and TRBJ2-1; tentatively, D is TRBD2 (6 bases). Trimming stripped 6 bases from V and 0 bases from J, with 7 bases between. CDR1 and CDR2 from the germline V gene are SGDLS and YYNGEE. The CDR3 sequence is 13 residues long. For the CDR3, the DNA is TGTGCCAGCACCGGGAGCTCCTACAATGAGCAGTTCTTC. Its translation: CASTGSSYNEQFF.

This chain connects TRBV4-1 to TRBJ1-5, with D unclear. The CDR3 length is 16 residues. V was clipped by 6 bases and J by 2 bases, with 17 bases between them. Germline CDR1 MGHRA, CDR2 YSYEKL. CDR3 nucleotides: TGCGCCAGCAGTCAGACCCCGGGGTCCGGCAATCAGCCCCAGCATTTT. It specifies CASSQTPGSGNQPQHF.

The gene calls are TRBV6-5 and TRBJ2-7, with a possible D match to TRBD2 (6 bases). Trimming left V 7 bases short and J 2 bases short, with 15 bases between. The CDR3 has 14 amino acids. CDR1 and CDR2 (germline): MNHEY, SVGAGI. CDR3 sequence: CASTTKEGTYEQYF. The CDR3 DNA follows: TGTGCCAGCACCACGAAGGAGGGCACCTACGAGCAGTACTTC.

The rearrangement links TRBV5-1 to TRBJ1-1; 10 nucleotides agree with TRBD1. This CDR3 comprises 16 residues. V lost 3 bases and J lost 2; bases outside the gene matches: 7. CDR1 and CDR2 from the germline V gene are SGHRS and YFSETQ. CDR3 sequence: CASSSSLTGGNTEAFF. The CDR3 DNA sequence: TGCGCCAGCAGCTCCTCACTGACAGGGGGCAACACTGAAGCTTTCTTT.

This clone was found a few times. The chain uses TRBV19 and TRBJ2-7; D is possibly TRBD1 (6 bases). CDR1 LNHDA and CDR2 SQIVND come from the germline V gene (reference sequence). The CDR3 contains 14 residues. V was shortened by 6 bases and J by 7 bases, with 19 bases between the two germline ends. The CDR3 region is CASRGASGSGEQYF. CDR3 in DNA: TGTGCCAGTAGGGGGGCTTCGGGCTCGGGTGAGCAGTACTTC.

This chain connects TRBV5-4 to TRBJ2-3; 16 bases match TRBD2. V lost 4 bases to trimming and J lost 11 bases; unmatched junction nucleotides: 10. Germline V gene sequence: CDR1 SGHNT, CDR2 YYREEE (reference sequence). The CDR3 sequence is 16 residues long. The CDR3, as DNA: TGTGCCAGCAGCATGGGACTAGCGGGGGGGGAGGACGGGCAGTATTTT. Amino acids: CASSMGLAGGEDGQYF. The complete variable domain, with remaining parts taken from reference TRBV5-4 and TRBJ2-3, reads ETGVTQSPTHLIKTRGQQVTLRCSSQSGHNTVSWYQQALGQGPQFIFQYYREEENGRGNFPPRFSGLQFPNYSSELNVNALELDDSALYLCASSMGLAGGEDGQYFGPGTRLTVL.

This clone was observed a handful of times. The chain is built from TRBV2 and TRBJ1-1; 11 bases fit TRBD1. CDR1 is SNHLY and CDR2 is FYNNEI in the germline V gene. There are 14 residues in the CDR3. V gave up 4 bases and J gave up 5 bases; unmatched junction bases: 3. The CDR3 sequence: CASSGTGGDTEAFF. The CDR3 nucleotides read TGTGCCAGCAGTGGGACAGGGGGCGATACTGAAGCTTTCTTT.

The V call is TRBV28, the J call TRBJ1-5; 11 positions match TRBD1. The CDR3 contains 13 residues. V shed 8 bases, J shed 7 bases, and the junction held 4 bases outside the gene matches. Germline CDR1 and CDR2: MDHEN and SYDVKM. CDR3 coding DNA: TGTGCCAGCCGGACAGGGGGCCAGCAGCCCCAGCATTTT. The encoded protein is CASRTGGQQPQHF.